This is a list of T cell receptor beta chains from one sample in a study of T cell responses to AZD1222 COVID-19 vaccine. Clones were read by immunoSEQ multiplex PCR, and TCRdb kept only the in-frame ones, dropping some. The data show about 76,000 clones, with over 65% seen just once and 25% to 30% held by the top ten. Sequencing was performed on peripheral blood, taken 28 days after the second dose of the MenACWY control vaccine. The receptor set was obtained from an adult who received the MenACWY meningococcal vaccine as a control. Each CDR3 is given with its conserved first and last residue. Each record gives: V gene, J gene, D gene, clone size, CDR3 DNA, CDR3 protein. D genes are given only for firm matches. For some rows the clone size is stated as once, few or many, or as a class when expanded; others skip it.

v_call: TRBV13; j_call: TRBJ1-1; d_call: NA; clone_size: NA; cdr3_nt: TGTGCCAGCAGCCAAAACAAGAACACTGAAGCTTTCTTT; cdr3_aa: CASSQNKNTEAFF
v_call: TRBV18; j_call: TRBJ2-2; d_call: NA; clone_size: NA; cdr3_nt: TGTGCCAGCTCGCGAACGTCCACCGGGGAGCTGTTTTTT; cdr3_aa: CASSRTSTGELFF
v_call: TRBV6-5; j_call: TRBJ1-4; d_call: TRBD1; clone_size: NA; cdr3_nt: TGTGCCAGCACGGGGGACAGAGCTAATGAAAAACTGTTTTTT; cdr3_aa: CASTGDRANEKLFF
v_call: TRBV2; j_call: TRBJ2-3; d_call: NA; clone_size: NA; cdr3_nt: TGTGCCAGCAGACGGGACCCCGGGACAGATACGCAGTATTTT; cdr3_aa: CASRRDPGTDTQYF
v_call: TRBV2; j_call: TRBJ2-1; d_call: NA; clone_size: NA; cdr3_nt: TGTGCCAGCAGTGTGTCGGGGAGAAACTACAATGAGCAGTTCTTC; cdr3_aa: CASSVSGRNYNEQFF
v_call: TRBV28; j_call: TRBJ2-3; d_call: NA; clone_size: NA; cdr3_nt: TGTGCCAGCAGTACCCCGAATCGGGCGGGATATATCACAGATACGCAGTATTTT; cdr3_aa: CASSTPNRAGYITDTQYF
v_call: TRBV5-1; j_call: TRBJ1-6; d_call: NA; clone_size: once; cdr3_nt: TGCGCCAGCAGCTTGGAGCCTCCAGTTAATTCACCCCTCCACTTT; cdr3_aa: CASSLEPPVNSPLHF
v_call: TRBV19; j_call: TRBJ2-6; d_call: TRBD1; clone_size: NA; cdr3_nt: TGTGCCAGTAGTTCAACCGCCAGGGGGTCTGGGGCCAACGTCCTGACTTTC; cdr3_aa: CASSSTARGSGANVLTF
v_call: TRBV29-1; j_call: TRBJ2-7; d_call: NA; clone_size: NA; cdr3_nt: TGCAGCGTTGCATATCCCCAAGGCTGGCAGTACTTC; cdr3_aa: CSVAYPQGWQYF
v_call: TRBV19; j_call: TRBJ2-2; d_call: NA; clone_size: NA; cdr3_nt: TGTGCCAGTAGTCGACAGATCCTGAACACCGGGGAGCTGTTTTTT; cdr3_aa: CASSRQILNTGELFF
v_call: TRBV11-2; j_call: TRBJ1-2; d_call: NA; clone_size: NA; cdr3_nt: TGTGCCAGCAGCTTAGATATACGGAGCTATGGCTACACCTTC; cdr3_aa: CASSLDIRSYGYTF
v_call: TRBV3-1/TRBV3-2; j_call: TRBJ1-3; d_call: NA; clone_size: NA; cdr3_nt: TGTGCCAGCAGCCAAGTTCCAGGAAACTCTGGAAACACCATATATTTT; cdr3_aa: CASSQVPGNSGNTIYF
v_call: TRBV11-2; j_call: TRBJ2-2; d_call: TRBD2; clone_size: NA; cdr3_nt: TGTGCCAGCAGCTTAGTCGGGGGGGCCCCCACCGGGGAGCTGTTTTTT; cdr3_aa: CASSLVGGAPTGELFF
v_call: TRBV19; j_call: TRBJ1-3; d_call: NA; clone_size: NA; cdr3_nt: TGTGCCAGTAGTCCGGGACGTCGGTCCTCTGGAAACACCATATATTTT; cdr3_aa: CASSPGRRSSGNTIYF
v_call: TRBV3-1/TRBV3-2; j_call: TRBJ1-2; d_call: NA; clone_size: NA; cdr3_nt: TGTGCCAGCAGCCAAGCGCCCCAAGATGGGGGTAGAGGCTACACCTTC; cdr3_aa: CASSQAPQDGGRGYTF
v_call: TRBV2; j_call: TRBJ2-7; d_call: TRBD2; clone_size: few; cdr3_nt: TGTGCCAGCAGGGTGGTGGGAGGGCCGAACGAGCAGTACTTC; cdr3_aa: CASRVVGGPNEQYF